The present T cell receptor beta chain was sequenced within a study of post-analysis software for immune sequencing data. Concerning this clonotype: Its cognate antigen is unknown.

Trimming pared 3 bases from V and 5 bases from J, leaving 14 bases between. CDR3 size: 14 residues. In germline, CDR1 is KGHSH, CDR2 LQKENI. Overall study findings and caveats: In patients, five or six TRBV segments were more frequent than in controls, with TRBV5-6, TRBV5-1 and TRBV20-1 among them.

Incorporated into the TCR beta cDNA libraries were unique molecular identifiers, which served to reduce PCR and sequencing biases. MiXCR, run by TCRdb on the PCR reads, gives a single entry per CDR3 protein. This sample has approximately 630,000 distinct CDR3 sequences, with approximately 59% found just once. The chain has TRBV18 and TRBJ2-7, with D unclear. Source material: blood. The clonotype originates from a girl aged 2 to 10 with multiple sclerosis. The CDR3 DNA reads as TGTGCCAGCTCACCGCCGGGCCGACTTAACGAGCAGTACTTC. Residues: CASSPPGRLNEQYF. The full variable domain, its missing parts supplied by reference TRBV18 and TRBJ2-7, is NAGVMQNPRHLVRRRGQEARLRCSPMKGHSHVYWYRQLPEEGLKFMVYLQKENIIDESGMPKERFSAEFPKEGPSILRIQQVVRGDSAAYFCASSPPGRLNEQYFGPGTRLTVT.